The entry that follows covers one T cell receptor (beta chain) sequence. This clonotype occurred once. The antigen it recognizes is unknown. No base quality information exists; no much larger clone differs at one position. A lone read gives weak evidence. These data come from a study of T-cell reconstitution after alpha-beta-depleted transplantation in children (dated by TCRdb to 2016 to 2017). Regarding the complete study: The study quantitatively tracked T-cell immune reconstitution after TCRalphabeta/CD19-depleted allogeneic hematopoietic cell transplantation in children using TCR repertoire profiling.

The library relied on PCR. TCRdb shows the sequencer as Illumina HiSeq 2500. To normalize quantification of the TCRbeta repertoire, the TCR libraries were built with molecular barcoding that relied on unique molecular identifiers. TCRdb applied fastp at Q25 and MiXCR to the public reads, then kept only in-frame beta chains. Each entry merges the rows of one CDR3 protein and shows their most common DNA and genes. The sample table holds some 530,000 distinct CDR3 sequences, of which around 13% were seen once. The ten largest clonotypes hold 4.5% to 6% of the sample. CDR1 and CDR2, looked up from the germline V gene, are KGHSH and LQKENI. V loses 0 bases at its end and J loses 5 bases; junction bases beyond the gene matches: 7. From the cysteine through the phenylalanine, the CDR3 covers 17 amino acids. Of the read, only the CDR3 DNA is kept; its 51 bases are in frame from base 1.

The rearrangement combines TRBV18 with TRBJ2-2; TRBD1 aligns with 9 central bases. The clonotype originates from a human donor who donated a stem cell graft to a child with combined immunodeficiency. Sequenced material: PBMCs from the stem cell graft donor, taken from the stem cell graft. The DNA sequence is TGTGCCAGCTCACCACCTCGCGGGACAGGGTGGACCGGGGAGCTGTTTTTT. The encoded protein is CASSPPRGTGWTGELFF.